This is a list of T cell receptor beta chains from one sample in a study of regulatory T cells in long-lasting Graves disease. TCRdb re-analysed the multiplex PCR reads in MiXCR, keeping a single row per CDR3 protein. Here the sample spans about 240,000 distinct CDR3 sequences, 20% being singletons. The sample was peripheral blood mononuclear cells (PBMCs), taken at new diagnosis, from a patient treated with antithyroid drugs. The receptors here all came from a female donor with Graves disease. CDR3s leave out the opening cysteine and the closing phenylalanine or tryptophan. Size values are once, few and many counts, or a class for expanded clones, and some rows have none.

clone_size v_call cdr3_aa
NA TRBV18 ASSPGLAGAHEQY
many TRBV7-2 ASSLSRGSTEAF
many TRBV4-3 ASSQDPGAGELF
few TRBV27 ASSRDLDGYEQY
many TRBV3-1 ASSQERGEQY
many TRBV6-1 ASSPRKPGGLRAEAF
many TRBV11-2 ASSLEGTTEAF
many TRBV10-2 ASSESPRGHGTQY
NA TRBV6-2/TRBV6-3 ASSSGRGGYGYT
many TRBV5-1 ASSLDKGLNYGYT
many TRBV10-3 AIAGVVNTEAF
many TRBV18 ASSPAPPSYEQY
NA TRBV3-1 ASSQGPNSYEQY
many TRBV20-1 SATGLAGRSSYEQY
NA TRBV20-1 SALQTSGQETQY
many TRBV15 ATRESGRGTDTQY
many TRBV29-1 SVASTLDYEQY
NA TRBV7-2 ASSLRRGGTGTTDTQY
few TRBV7-2 ASSFGTGVSDTQY
many TRBV2 ASRLTEDTDTQY
many TRBV28 ASSLWGLAGGEDTQY
NA TRBV9 ASSVGTGDGELF
NA TRBV30 AWSPGQGRQPQH
few TRBV12-3/TRBV12-4 ASSLDRGLGNTIY
many TRBV7-3 ASSFGGYTEAF
many TRBV5-1 ASSLDPVFSYNEQF
many TRBV19 ASKDRRNTEAF
many TRBV10-3 AISGAGVVDTQY
many TRBV9 ASSVASAIHNEQF
NA TRBV6-1 ASSPHPGLAGVKDEQY
many TRBV9 ASSVEASLSTDTQY
many TRBV6-5 ASSYPGELF
NA TRBV7-9 ASSLRGRG
many TRBV4-2 ASSPVNLASNTGELF
many TRBV28 ASSFGLAEQY
many TRBV29-1 SVAGTVGMDEQF
many TRBV7-8 ASSLGAGSGRKETQY
many TRBV6-2/TRBV6-3 ASSYLGDTQY
NA TRBV20-1 SAVGTANEKLF
NA TRBV7-8 ASIFSVGGHIQY
many TRBV2 ASSERQGLAGYT
many TRBV7-2 ASSFGQVYEQY
many TRBV6-1 ASSKGRAGANYEQY
many TRBV2 ASSDTNTEAF
many TRBV9 ASSAQTGNSPLH